This T cell receptor (beta chain) was sequenced during a study of blood T cell repertoires in COVID-19 (dated by TCRdb to about 2020). Background for the entire study: Collaborator samples came from the United States, Italy and Spain and covered acute and convalescent phases of COVID-19. The material from the prospective study consisted of cDNA or gDNA derived from T cells, B-cell-depleted T cells, or PBMCs. Subjects who had been exposed to COVID-19, were actively infected with it, or had recovered from it provided the deeply sampled blood TCRbeta repertoires that made up the dataset. The repertoires were released in a freely available public database intended as a resource for research on the immune response to SARS-CoV-2. The samples were drawn from the first 160 participants of the ongoing ImmuneRACE study and from under 1,500 subjects provided by 6 global collaborators. Nearly every sample came with metadata listing a de-identified subject ID, COVID-19 status, age in years and sex. HLA class I and class II types, where available, came from metadata supplied by the sample provider rather than from assay-based typing.

TCRbeta CDR3 regions were amplified from genomic DNA using the immunoSEQ Assay, a bias-controlled multiplex PCR. In the paper's pipeline: Nucleated cell counts per sample were estimated from amplification of reference gene primers within the assay. To quantify the absolute abundance of each unique TCRbeta CDR3 rearrangement, sequence reads were collapsed and filtered. For each sample, productive Simpson clonality was calculated as the square root of Simpson's diversity index over productive rearrangements. TCRdb mirrors the immuneACCESS table, restricted to in-frame sequences. Some clones are absent from its copies; in checked studies, under half trace to an unresolved V gene, and the reason for the others is unknown. That table furnishes V, J and clone size, whereas the DNA furnished D and trimming. Here the sample has roughly 130,000 clones; around 80% occur a single time. The ten largest account for 3% to 4.5% of the sample.

Collaborating institutions collected whole blood in K2EDTA tubes following their own protocols. Collaborator samples were shipped for TCRbeta analysis as frozen whole blood, isolated PBMCs, or DNA extracted from either sample type. With respect to this clone: Its antigen is still unknown. Base quality data are lacking; no much larger clone is found one base away.

The paper as a whole reports these results and caveats: The quantity of clinical and demographic metadata differed by source and by participant and was supplied without curation.

CDR1 and CDR2 (LNHDA, SQIVND) derive from the germline V gene (reference sequence). V is clipped by 7 bases and J by 2 bases, and the sequence between their germline boundaries is 15 bases long. The CDR3 has 14 amino acids, counting the end cysteine and phenylalanine. Only the CDR3 portion is preserved as DNA: 42 bases, with reading frame beginning at the first base. Material for sequencing was peripheral blood. This clonotype originated in a man between 60 and 75 years old with acute or convalescent COVID-19. The chain joins TRBV19 to TRBJ2-7; the D segment could be TRBD2, given 6 matching bases. The bases are TGTGCCAGTACCCCAGGAGGGAATCCCTACGAGCAGTACTTC. The resulting protein is CASTPGGNPYEQYF.